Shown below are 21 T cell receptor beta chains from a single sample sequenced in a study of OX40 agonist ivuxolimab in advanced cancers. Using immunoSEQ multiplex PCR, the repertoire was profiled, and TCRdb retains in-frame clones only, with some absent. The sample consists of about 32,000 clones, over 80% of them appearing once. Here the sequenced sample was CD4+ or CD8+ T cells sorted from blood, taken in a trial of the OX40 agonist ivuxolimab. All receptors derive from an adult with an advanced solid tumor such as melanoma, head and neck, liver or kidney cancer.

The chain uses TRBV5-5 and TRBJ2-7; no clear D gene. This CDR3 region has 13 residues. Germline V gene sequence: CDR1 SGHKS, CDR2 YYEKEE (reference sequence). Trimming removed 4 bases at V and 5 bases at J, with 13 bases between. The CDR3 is CASSLDLLDEQYV. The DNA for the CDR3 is TGTGCCAGCAGCCTTGACCTCCTCGACGAGCAGTACGTC.

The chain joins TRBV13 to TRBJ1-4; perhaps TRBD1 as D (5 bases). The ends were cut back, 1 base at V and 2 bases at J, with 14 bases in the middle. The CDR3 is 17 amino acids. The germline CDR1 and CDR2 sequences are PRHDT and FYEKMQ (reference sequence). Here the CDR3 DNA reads TGTGCCAGCAGCTTAGCCCAGGGATCCGGGACTAATGAAAAACTGTTTTTT. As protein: CASSLAQGSGTNEKLFF.

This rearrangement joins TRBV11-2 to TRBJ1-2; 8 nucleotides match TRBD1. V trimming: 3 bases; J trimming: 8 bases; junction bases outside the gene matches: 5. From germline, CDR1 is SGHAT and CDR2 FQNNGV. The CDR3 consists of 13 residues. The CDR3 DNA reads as TGTGCCAGCAGCTTGGGACAGGCCACGGGCTACACCTTC. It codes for CASSLGQATGYTF.

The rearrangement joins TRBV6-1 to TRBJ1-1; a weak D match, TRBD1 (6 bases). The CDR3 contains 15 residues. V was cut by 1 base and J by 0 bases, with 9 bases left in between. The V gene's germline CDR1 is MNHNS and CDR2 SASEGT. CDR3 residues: CASSEEGTLNTEAFF. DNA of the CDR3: TGTGCCAGCAGTGAAGAGGGGACACTGAACACTGAAGCTTTCTTT.

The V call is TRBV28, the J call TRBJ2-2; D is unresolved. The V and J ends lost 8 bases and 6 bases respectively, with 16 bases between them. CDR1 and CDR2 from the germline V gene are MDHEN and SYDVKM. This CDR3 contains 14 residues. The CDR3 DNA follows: TGTGCCAGCCATCCGGCCCTCAGACCCGGGGAGCTGTTTTTT. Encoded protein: CASHPALRPGELFF.

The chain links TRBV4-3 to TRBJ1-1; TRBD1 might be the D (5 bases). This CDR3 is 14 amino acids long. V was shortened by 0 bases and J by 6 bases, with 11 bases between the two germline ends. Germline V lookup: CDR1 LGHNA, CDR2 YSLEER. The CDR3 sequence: CASSQDSGLSEAFF. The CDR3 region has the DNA TGCGCCAGCAGCCAAGATTCAGGGTTATCTGAAGCTTTCTTT.

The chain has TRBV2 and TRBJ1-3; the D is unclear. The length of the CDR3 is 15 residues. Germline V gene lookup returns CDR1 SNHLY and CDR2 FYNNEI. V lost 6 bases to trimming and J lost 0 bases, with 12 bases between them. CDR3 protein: CASSVVGLSGNTIYF. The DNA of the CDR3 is TGTGCCAGCAGCGTCGTGGGCCTCTCTGGAAACACCATATATTTT. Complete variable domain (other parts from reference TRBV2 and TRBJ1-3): EPEVTQTPSHQVTQMGQEVILRCVPISNHLYFYWYRQILGQKVEFLVSFYNNEISEKSEIFDDQFSVERPDGSNFTLKIRSTKLEDSAMYFCASSVVGLSGNTIYFGEGSWLTVV.

CDR3 coding DNA: TGTGCCAGCAGTTACAGGGGGCACAATGAGCAGTTCTTC. It specifies CASSYRGHNEQFF. The chain recombines TRBV6-5 with TRBJ2-1, with 7 bases aligning to TRBD1. Germline lookup yields CDR1 MNHEY and CDR2 SVGAGI. The CDR3 runs to 13 residues. V trimming: 2 bases; J trimming: 5 bases; junction bases outside the gene matches: 0.

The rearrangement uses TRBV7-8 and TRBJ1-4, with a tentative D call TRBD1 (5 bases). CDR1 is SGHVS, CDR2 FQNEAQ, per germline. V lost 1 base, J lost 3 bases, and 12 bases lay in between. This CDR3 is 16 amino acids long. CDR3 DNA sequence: TGTGCCAGCAGCTTAGACGGGGGAGCGGCTAATGAAAAACTGTTTTTT. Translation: CASSLDGGAANEKLFF.

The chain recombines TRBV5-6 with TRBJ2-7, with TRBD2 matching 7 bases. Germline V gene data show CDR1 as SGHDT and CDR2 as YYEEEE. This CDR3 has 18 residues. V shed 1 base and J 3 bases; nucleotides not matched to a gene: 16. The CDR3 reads CASSLMREGELSFYEQYF. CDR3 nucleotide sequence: TGTGCCAGCAGCTTGATGAGGGAGGGAGAACTATCGTTCTACGAGCAGTACTTC.

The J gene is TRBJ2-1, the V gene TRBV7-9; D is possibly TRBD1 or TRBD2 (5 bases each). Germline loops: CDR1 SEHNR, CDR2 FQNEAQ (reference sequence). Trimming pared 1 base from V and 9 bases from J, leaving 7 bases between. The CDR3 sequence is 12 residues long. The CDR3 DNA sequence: TGTGCCAGCAGCTTAGGGGACGGTGAGCAGTTCTTC. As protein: CASSLGDGEQFF.

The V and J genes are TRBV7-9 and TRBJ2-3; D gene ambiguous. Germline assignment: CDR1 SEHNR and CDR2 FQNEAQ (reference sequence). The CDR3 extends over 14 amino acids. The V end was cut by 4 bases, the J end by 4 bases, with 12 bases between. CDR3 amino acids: CASSSPAAADTQYF. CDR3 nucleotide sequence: TGTGCCAGCAGCTCACCGGCTGCGGCAGATACGCAGTATTTT.

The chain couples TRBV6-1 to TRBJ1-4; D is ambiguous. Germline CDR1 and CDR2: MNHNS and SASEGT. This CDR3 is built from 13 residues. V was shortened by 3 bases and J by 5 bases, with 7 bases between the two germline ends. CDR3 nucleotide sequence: TGTGCCAGCAGTGATTGGCCGAATGAAAAACTGTTTTTT. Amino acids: CASSDWPNEKLFF.

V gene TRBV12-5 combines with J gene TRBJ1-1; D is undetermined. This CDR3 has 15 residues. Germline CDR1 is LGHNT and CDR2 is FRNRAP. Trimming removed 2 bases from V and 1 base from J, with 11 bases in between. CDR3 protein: CASGLTKSQNTEAFF. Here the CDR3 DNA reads TGTGCTAGTGGTTTGACCAAAAGCCAGAACACTGAAGCTTTCTTT.

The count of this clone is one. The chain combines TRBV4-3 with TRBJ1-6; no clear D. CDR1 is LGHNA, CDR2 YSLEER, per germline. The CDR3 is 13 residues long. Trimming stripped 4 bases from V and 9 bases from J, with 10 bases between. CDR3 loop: CASSPYLGSPLHF. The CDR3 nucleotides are TGCGCCAGCAGCCCATACCTAGGTTCACCCCTCCACTTT.

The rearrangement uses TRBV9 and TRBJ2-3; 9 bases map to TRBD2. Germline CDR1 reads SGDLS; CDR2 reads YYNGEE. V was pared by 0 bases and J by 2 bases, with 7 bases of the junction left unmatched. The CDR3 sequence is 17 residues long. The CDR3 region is CASSVEASGEDTDTQYF. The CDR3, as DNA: TGTGCCAGCAGCGTAGAAGCTAGCGGGGAGGACACAGATACGCAGTATTTT.

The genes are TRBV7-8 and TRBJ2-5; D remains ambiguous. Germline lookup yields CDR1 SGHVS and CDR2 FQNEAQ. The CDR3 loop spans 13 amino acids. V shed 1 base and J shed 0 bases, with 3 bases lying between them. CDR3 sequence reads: CASSLDHQETQYF. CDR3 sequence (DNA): TGTGCCAGCAGCTTAGACCACCAAGAGACCCAGTACTTC.

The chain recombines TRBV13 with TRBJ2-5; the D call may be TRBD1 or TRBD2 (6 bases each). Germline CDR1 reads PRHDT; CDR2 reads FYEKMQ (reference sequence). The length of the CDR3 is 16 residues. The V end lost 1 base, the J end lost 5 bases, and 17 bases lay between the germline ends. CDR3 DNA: TGTGCCAGCAGCTTAGCCGGGGGCGTTAACGGGGAGACCCAGTACTTC. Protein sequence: CASSLAGGVNGETQYF.

DNA for the CDR3: TGTGCCAGCAGTTTAGGGGGAGGGAACATTCAGTACTTC. It translates to CASSLGGGNIQYF. The V gene is TRBV27, the J gene TRBJ2-4; 7 bases agree with TRBD2. This CDR3 region has 13 residues. The J segment lost 7 bases and the V segment lost 2 bases, leaving 2 bases of the junction unmatched. CDR1 is MNHEY and CDR2 is SMNVEV in the germline V gene (reference sequence).

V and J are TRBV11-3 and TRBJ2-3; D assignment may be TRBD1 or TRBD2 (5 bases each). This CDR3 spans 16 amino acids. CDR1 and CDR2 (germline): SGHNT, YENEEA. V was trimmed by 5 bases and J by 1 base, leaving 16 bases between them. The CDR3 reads CASSHLPGRGTDTQYF. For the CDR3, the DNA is TGTGCCAGCAGCCATCTACCAGGGCGGGGCACAGATACGCAGTATTTT.

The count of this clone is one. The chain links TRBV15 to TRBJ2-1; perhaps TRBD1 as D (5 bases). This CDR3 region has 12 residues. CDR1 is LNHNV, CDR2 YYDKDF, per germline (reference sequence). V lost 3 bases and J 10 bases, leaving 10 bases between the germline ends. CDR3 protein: CATSSTGDEQFF. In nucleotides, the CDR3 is TGTGCCACCAGCAGCACAGGCGACGAGCAGTTCTTC.